The clone carrying this T cell receptor beta chain was observed a few times. What it binds is unknown. In germline, CDR1 is SGHTA, CDR2 FQGNSA. V lost 5 bases and J lost 2, with 12 bases in between. The CDR3 totals 14 residues. The entry originates in a study of T-cell memory formation after mild COVID-19. Whole-study context: Among the donors, TCR clusters were largely specific to each donor.

Study-wide points: Clones from the second wave (peaking day 37) had unconfirmed SARS-CoV-2 specificity.

TCRdb called the 5' RACE reads again in MiXCR, with one record for every CDR3 protein. The data show tens of thousands of distinct CDR3 sequences, with about 7.4% seen just once and over 12% held by the top ten. Sequenced sample: PBMCs or a T cell subset sorted from them (not recorded which). This receptor was obtained from an adult woman who had mild COVID-19 (a few samples of this study predate the infection). Cell type and time point are not known. The rearrangement uses TRBV7-2 and TRBJ1-2, with D perhaps TRBD1 (6 bases). The CDR3 DNA follows: TGTGCCAGCAGCACGAACAGGGTGAACTATGGCTACACCTTC. This encodes CASSTNRVNYGYTF.